A selection of T cell receptor beta chains follows, all from one sample in a study of blood T cell repertoires in COVID-19. Repertoires were generated with immunoSEQ multiplex PCR, while TCRdb's copy carries only in-frame clones and drops some. The sample holds approximately 150,000 clones, about 86% seen once. Sequenced material: peripheral blood. The receptor source for this set is a man in his sixties or seventies with active or convalescent COVID-19. The CDR3 runs from the conserved cysteine through the conserved F or W. Clone size is not always given. Where it is, it says once, few, many or a class for expanded clones.

>15|NA|TRBV7-8
CASSLVRGQGYGYTF
>17|once|TRBV3-1/TRBV3-2
CASSQDGIAGETGELFF
>16|NA|TRBV5-4
CASTQVAGANTGELFF
>17|NA|TRBV4-1
CASSQQWTGENTGELFF
>18|NA|TRBV10-3
CATNLGTSGTSSYNEQFF
>14|NA|TRBV2
CASRRGDSNQPQHF
>14|NA|TRBV7-8
CASSRGGDHYEQYF
>15|NA|TRBV5-1
CASRPGTSTYNEQFF
>16|NA|TRBV6-5
CASSYGRRTGGSPLHF
>11|NA|TRBV9
CASSQGNTIYF
>16|NA|TRBV14
CASSGPGTGVRTEAFF
>16|many|TRBV3-1/TRBV3-2
CASSHPRTSGLNEQFF
>14|NA|TRBV9
CASSPGQGLYEQYF
>14|NA|TRBV7-6
CASSLRDTNTEAFF
>16|NA|TRBV4-1
CASSQGWSGFNSPLHF
>16|NA|TRBV10-2
CASSETSPRNTGELFF
>15|NA|TRBV24-1
CATSEGQGDDNEQFF
>15|few|TRBV7-2
CASSSRGSGANVLTF
>14|once|TRBV18
CASSPLDSNYGYTF
>15|NA|TRBV5-8
CASSSGHYSNQPQHF
>14|NA|TRBV5-1
CASSSTGVADTQYF
>16|NA|TRBV10-3
CAISVRGWGPGTEAFF
>16|NA|TRBV28
CASSPPGAGFSYEQYF
>13|NA|TRBV29-1
CSVDQGQSDTQYF
>14|NA|TRBV7-2
CASSLSGVKATQYF
>15|NA|TRBV7-2
CASSPSRVRGAEAFF
>15|NA|TRBV2
CASRRGIVPYQPQHF
>13|many|TRBV12-3/TRBV12-4
CASMAGGQSPLHF
>13|few|TRBV12-3/TRBV12-4
CASSLRRATEAFF
>13|few|TRBV3-1/TRBV3-2
CASSHGTSGELFF
>16|NA|TRBV27
CASRPPQSGKASPLHF
>16|NA|TRBV5-1
CASSLGRGQMNTEAFF
>13|few|TRBV7-9
CASSPHREYEQYF
>12|NA|TRBV30
CAWSIVRYEQYF
>16|NA|TRBV11-2
CASSLRAGTVTYEQYF
>14|NA|TRBV24-1
CATSDLRGGDGYTF
>12|few|TRBV2
CASAGGHTEAFF
>15|NA|TRBV6-6
CASSSSGQGGYEQYF
>14|NA|TRBV7-9
CASSQKGQGFEQYF
>16|few|TRBV27
CASSSDPGHLPYEQYF
>13|NA|TRBV12-3/TRBV12-4
CASSLRDQETQYF
>15|NA|TRBV28
CASKPSGQSNQPQHF
>13|NA|TRBV11-3
CASSLGAADTQYF
>17|NA|TRBV5-1
CASSLDGQASSYNEQFF
>16|NA|TRBV24-1
CATSAGGEGTYNEQFF
>14|NA|TRBV5-4
CASSRVQGISGYTF
>17|NA|TRBV18
CASSAGVQGSLYNEQFF
>14|many|TRBV19
CASSIGQGWNEQFF
>15|NA|TRBV14
CASSQGDRGDYGYTF
>12|NA|TRBV29-1
CSVGTSSYEQYF
>16|NA|TRBV7-8
CASSLQVRNSNQPQHF
>15|NA|TRBV7-2
CASSKGGGNTGELFF
>16|NA|TRBV18
CASSPPEGNSGNTIYF
>20|NA|TRBV6-1
CASSERNRGGPMVAKNIQYF
>15|NA|TRBV6-5
CASSYGRIAKNIQYF
>12|NA|TRBV30
CAWSTRTGGYTF
>15|NA|TRBV5-1
CASRSGVDSYNEQFF